This is a list of T cell receptor beta chains from one sample in a study of blood T cell repertoires in COVID-19. Sequencing used immunoSEQ multiplex PCR; TCRdb keeps in-frame clones, though not all of them. The profile shows 90,000 to 120,000 clones, over 85% of them singletons. Material for sequencing was peripheral blood. All receptors come from a man between 65 and 79 years old with acute or convalescent COVID-19. CDR3s include the opening cysteine and the closing phenylalanine or tryptophan. D genes are given only for firm matches. Where a row states a size, it is once, few, many or the class of an expanded clone; other rows omit it.

j_call clone_size d_call v_call cdr3_aa cdr3_nt
TRBJ1-1 . TRBD1 TRBV5-1 CASSLGQGATEAFF TGCGCCAGCAGCTTGGGCCAGGGGGCGACTGAAGCTTTCTTT
TRBJ2-1 once . TRBV6-6 CASSYNTGLYNEQFF TGTGCCAGCAGTTACAATACAGGGCTCTACAATGAGCAGTTCTTC
TRBJ1-2 . TRBD1 TRBV7-9 CASIDTGTGANYGYTF TGTGCCAGCATCGACACCGGGACAGGAGCTAACTATGGCTACACCTTC
TRBJ1-5 . . TRBV7-9 CASSLLGGGNQPQHF TGTGCCAGCAGCTTACTGGGGGGAGGCAATCAGCCCCAGCATTTT
TRBJ1-6 few . TRBV7-9 CASSLSGGARSPLHF TGTGCCAGCAGCTTAAGTGGGGGGGCGCGGTCACCCCTCCACTTT
TRBJ2-7 . . TRBV27 CASSFAGPYEQYF TGTGCCAGCAGTTTCGCAGGGCCCTACGAGCAGTACTTC
TRBJ2-3 . . TRBV30 CAWTSGGNTDTQYF TGTGCCTGGACTTCTGGCGGAAACACAGATACGCAGTATTTT
TRBJ2-4 once . TRBV6-4 CASWLGLKNIQYF TGTGCCAGCTGGCTAGGATTAAAAAACATTCAGTACTTC
TRBJ2-1 . . TRBV30 CAGTGLSSYNEQFF TGTGCCGGGACCGGACTTAGCTCCTACAATGAGCAGTTCTTC
TRBJ2-7 . TRBD2 TRBV11-3 CASSLVLAGREQYF TGTGCCAGCAGCTTAGTTCTAGCGGGACGGGAGCAGTACTTC
TRBJ1-4 few . TRBV7-9 CASSLSTNEKLFF TGTGCCAGCAGCTTGTCTACTAATGAAAAACTGTTTTTT
TRBJ1-6 . . TRBV11-2 CASSLPGNYNSPLHF TGTGCCAGCAGCTTACCCGGGAACTATAATTCACCCCTCCACTTT
TRBJ2-5 . TRBD1 TRBV5-1 CASSGGGTGSGETQYF TGCGCCAGCAGCGGGGGAGGGACAGGGTCGGGCGAGACCCAGTACTTC
TRBJ2-1 . . TRBV7-8 CASSFREGLNNEQFF TGTGCCAGCAGCTTCCGCGAGGGCCTCAACAATGAGCAGTTCTTC
TRBJ2-5 . . TRBV6-5 CASSYGGGETQYF TGTGCCAGCAGTTACGGGGGAGGAGAGACCCAGTACTTC
TRBJ1-2 . TRBD1 TRBV27 CASSLSVGTDPYGYTF TGTGCCAGCAGTTTATCAGTAGGGACAGACCCCTATGGCTACACCTTC
TRBJ2-7 . . TRBV18 CASSPGQKIYEQYF TGTGCCAGCTCACCAGGGCAGAAAATCTACGAGCAGTACTTC
TRBJ1-3 once . TRBV28 CASSETGSSGNTIYF TGTGCCAGCAGCGAAACAGGTTCCTCTGGAAACACCATATATTTT
TRBJ1-5 . . TRBV12-3/TRBV12-4 CASSTDNHQPQHF TGTGCCAGCAGTACCGACAACCACCAGCCCCAGCATTTT
TRBJ2-3 . TRBD2 TRBV7-2 CASSLTSGGTDTQYF TGTGCCAGCAGCCTGACTAGCGGGGGGACAGATACGCAGTATTTT
TRBJ2-2 . TRBD2 TRBV9 CASSVAPSGYTGELFF TGTGCCAGCAGCGTAGCCCCTAGCGGATACACCGGGGAGCTGTTTTTT
TRBJ2-7 . . TRBV11-2 CASSRQYEQYF TGTGCCAGCAGCCGACAGTACGAGCAGTACTTC
TRBJ1-1 . . TRBV18 CASSPLRDTEAFF TGTGCCAGCTCACCACTACGAGACACTGAAGCTTTCTTT
TRBJ1-5 once . TRBV28 CASSRPGNNFNQPQHF TGTGCCAGCAGCAGACCAGGGAACAACTTCAATCAGCCCCAGCATTTT
TRBJ2-1 . . TRBV14 CASSANREVQFF TGTGCCAGCAGCGCGAATAGGGAGGTGCAGTTCTTC
TRBJ2-7 . . TRBV5-1 CASSLGRYEQYF TGCGCCAGCAGCTTGGGGCGGTACGAGCAGTACTTC
TRBJ1-1 . TRBD1 TRBV30 CAWRPDRGVFRTEAFF TGTGCCTGGAGGCCAGACAGGGGAGTTTTTCGGACTGAAGCTTTCTTT
TRBJ2-7 . TRBD2 TRBV10-2 CASSESTSVAYEQYF TGCGCCAGCAGTGAGTCAACTAGCGTGGCCTACGAGCAGTACTTC
TRBJ2-1 . . TRBV28 CASSPGGTGSRNEQFF TGTGCCAGCAGCCCTGGGGGCACAGGAAGTCGCAATGAGCAGTTCTTC
TRBJ2-1 . TRBD1 TRBV15 CATSRGQGAPHEQFF TGTGCCACCAGCCGCGGACAGGGGGCGCCGCATGAGCAGTTCTTC
TRBJ1-2 . TRBD1 TRBV4-1 CASSQGDRGRDGYTF TGCGCCAGCAGCCAGGGGGACAGGGGGCGAGATGGCTACACCTTC
TRBJ1-2 . . TRBV6-5 CASSLTANYGYTF TGTGCCAGCAGTTTGACAGCTAACTATGGCTACACCTTC
TRBJ1-4 . . TRBV6-6 CASSYGGGRGNEKLFF TGTGCCAGCAGTTATGGGGGGGGCCGCGGTAATGAAAAACTGTTTTTT
TRBJ1-4 . . TRBV6-5 CASSYSGATTNEKLFF TGTGCCAGCAGTTACTCGGGGGCCACAACTAATGAAAAACTGTTTTTT
TRBJ2-1 few . TRBV9 CASSVTVTNEQFF TGTGCCAGCAGCGTAACAGTTACAAATGAGCAGTTCTTC
TRBJ1-1 . TRBD1 TRBV3-1/TRBV3-2 CASSRDRGSEAFF TGTGCCAGCAGCCGCGACAGGGGATCTGAAGCTTTCTTT
TRBJ2-1 . TRBD2 TRBV3-1/TRBV3-2 CASSPQYGRAPNEQFF TGTGCCAGCAGCCCGCAATACGGGAGGGCTCCGAATGAGCAGTTCTTC
TRBJ2-3 . TRBD2 TRBV20-1 CSASSAGGRADTQYF TGCAGTGCTAGTTCTGCGGGGGGCCGGGCAGATACGCAGTATTTT
TRBJ1-5 . TRBD1 TRBV28 CASSLGQVGNQPQHF TGTGCCAGCAGTCTCGGACAGGTTGGCAATCAGCCCCAGCATTTT
TRBJ1-1 . TRBD1 TRBV19 CASSVTGENTEAFF TGTGCCAGTAGTGTGACAGGGGAGAACACTGAAGCTTTCTTT
TRBJ1-3 . . TRBV30 CAWKRISGNTIYF TGTGCCTGGAAGCGGATCTCTGGAAACACCATATATTTT
TRBJ1-1 . TRBD1 TRBV20-1 CSASGGGGFETEAFF TGCAGTGCTAGTGGAGGGGGCGGTTTCGAGACTGAAGCTTTCTTT
TRBJ1-5 . TRBD1 TRBV7-2 CASSLSGRGQQPQHF TGTGCCAGCAGCTTAAGCGGCAGGGGACAGCAGCCCCAGCATTTT
TRBJ2-7 few TRBD2 TRBV18 CASSSTPSGGPYYEQYF TGTGCCAGCTCATCCACCCCTAGCGGGGGCCCGTATTACGAGCAGTACTTC
TRBJ2-7 . . TRBV6-5 CASRETSVYEQYF TGTGCCAGCCGAGAGACTAGTGTTTACGAGCAGTACTTC
TRBJ2-7 . . TRBV6-1 CASSVEQGSTFSDEQYF TGTGCCAGCAGTGTTGAACAGGGATCAACTTTCAGCGACGAGCAGTACTTC
TRBJ1-1 . TRBD1 TRBV19 CASSYGTGTEAFF TGTGCCAGTAGTTACGGGACAGGGACTGAAGCTTTCTTT
TRBJ1-2 . . TRBV13 CASSLGREPVYGYTF TGTGCCAGCAGCTTAGGTCGGGAACCCGTCTATGGCTACACCTTC
TRBJ1-5 . . TRBV27 CASSSAGQPQHF TGTGCCAGCAGTTCCGCGGGTCAGCCCCAGCATTTT
TRBJ2-1 once TRBD2 TRBV5-4 CASSLTGLAGFYNEQFF TGTGCCAGCAGCTTAACGGGTCTAGCGGGGTTCTACAATGAGCAGTTCTTC
TRBJ2-5 . TRBD1 TRBV3-1/TRBV3-2 CASSFPTGWQETQYF TGTGCCAGCAGCTTCCCGACAGGGTGGCAAGAGACCCAGTACTTC
TRBJ1-2 . . TRBV3-1/TRBV3-2 CASSRGGPDYGYTF TGTGCCAGCAGCCGGGGGGGGCCAGACTATGGCTACACCTTC
TRBJ2-5 . TRBD2 TRBV6-2/TRBV6-3 CASSPRVAGAWETQYF TGTGCCAGCAGCCCCAGGGTTGCGGGAGCTTGGGAGACCCAGTACTTC
TRBJ2-5 . . TRBV5-1 CASSNQETQYF TGCGCCAGCAGTAATCAGGAGACCCAGTACTTC
TRBJ1-5 . TRBD1 TRBV5-6 CASSFWTGTGNQPQHF TGTGCCAGCAGCTTCTGGACAGGCACGGGTAATCAGCCCCAGCATTTT
TRBJ1-2 . TRBD1 TRBV13 CASSFGQVLNYGYTF TGTGCCAGCAGCTTTGGACAGGTCCTTAACTATGGCTACACCTTC
TRBJ1-5 . . TRBV6-5 CASSRAPLLGQPQHF TGTGCCAGCAGCCGCGCCCCACTCCTAGGCCAGCCCCAGCATTTT
TRBJ2-6 . . TRBV5-1 CASSLQAGANVLTF TGCGCCAGCAGCTTGCAGGCGGGGGCCAACGTCCTGACTTTC